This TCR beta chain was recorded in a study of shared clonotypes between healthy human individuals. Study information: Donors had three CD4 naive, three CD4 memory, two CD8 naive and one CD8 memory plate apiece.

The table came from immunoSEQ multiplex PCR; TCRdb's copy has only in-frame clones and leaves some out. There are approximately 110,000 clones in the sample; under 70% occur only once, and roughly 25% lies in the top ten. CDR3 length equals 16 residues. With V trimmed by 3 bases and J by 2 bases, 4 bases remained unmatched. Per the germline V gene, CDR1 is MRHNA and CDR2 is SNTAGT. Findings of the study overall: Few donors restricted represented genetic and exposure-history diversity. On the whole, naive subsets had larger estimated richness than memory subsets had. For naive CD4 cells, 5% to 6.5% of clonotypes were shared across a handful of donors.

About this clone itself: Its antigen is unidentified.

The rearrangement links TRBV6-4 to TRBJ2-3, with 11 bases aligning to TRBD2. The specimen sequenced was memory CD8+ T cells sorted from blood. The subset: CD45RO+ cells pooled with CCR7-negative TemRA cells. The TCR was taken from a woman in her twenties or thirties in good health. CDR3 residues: CASSEMTSGATDTQYF. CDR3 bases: TGTGCCAGCAGTGAAATGACTAGCGGGGCCACAGATACGCAGTATTTT.